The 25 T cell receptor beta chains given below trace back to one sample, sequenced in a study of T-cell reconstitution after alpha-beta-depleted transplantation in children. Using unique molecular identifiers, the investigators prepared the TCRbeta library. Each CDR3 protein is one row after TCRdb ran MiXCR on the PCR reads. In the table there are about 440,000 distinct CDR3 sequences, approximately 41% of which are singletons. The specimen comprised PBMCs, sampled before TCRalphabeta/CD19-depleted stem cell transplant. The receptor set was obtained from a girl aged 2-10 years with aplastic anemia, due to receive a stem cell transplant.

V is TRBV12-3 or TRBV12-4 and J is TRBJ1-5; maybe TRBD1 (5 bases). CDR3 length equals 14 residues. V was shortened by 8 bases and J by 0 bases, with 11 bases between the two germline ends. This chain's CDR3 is CASSTAVSNQPQHF. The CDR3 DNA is TGTGCCAGCTCGACAGCTGTTAGCAATCAGCCCCAGCATTTT.

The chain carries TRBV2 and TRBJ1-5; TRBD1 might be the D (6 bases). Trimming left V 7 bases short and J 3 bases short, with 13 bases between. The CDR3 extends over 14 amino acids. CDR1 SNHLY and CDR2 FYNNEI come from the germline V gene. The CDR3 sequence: CASKSRDINQPQHF. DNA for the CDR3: TGTGCCAGCAAGAGTCGGGACATCAATCAGCCCCAGCATTTT.

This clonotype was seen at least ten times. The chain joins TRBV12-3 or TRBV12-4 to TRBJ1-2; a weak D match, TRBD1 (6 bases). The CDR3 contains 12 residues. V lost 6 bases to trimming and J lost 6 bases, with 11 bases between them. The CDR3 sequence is CASSPAGDGYTF. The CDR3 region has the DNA TGTGCCAGCAGCCCCGCAGGGGATGGCTACACCTTC.

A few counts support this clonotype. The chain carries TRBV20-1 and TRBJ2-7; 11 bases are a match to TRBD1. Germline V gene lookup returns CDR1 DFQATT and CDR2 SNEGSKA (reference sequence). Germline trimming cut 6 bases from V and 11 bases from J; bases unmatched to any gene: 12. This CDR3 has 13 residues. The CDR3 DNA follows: TGCAGTGCCACCGGACAGGGGGCCCTCTGGAAGTACTTC. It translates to CSATGQGALWKYF.

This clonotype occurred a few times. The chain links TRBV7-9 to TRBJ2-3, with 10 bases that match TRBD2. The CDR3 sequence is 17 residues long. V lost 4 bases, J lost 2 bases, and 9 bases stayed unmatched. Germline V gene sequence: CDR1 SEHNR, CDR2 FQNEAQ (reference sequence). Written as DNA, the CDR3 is TGTGCCAGCAGCTCCGCGGGGAGCGGGAGGGCCACAGATACGCAGTATTTT. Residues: CASSSAGSGRATDTQYF.

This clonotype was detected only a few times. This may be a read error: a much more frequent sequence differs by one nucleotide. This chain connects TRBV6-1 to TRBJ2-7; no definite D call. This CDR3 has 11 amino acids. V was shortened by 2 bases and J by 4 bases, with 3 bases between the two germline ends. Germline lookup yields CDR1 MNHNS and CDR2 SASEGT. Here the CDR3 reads CASSEMYEQYF. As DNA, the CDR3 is TGTGCCAGCAGTGAAATGTACGAGCAGTACTTC.

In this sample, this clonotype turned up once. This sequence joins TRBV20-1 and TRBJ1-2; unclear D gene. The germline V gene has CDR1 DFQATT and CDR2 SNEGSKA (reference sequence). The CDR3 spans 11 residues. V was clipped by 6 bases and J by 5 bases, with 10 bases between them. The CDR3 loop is CSARGSYGYTF. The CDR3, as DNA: TGCAGTGCCCGAGGGTCATATGGCTACACCTTC.

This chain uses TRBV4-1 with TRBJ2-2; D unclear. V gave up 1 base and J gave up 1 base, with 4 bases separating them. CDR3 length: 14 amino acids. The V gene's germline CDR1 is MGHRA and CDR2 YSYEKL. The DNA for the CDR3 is TGCGCCAGCAGCCAAGTCGAGAACACCGGGGAGCTGTTTTTT. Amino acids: CASSQVENTGELFF.

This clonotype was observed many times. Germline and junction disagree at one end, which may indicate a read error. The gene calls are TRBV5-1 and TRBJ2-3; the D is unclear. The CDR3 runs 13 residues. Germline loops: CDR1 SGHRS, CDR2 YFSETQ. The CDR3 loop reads CASSLAGVDTQYF. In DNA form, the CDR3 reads TGTGCCAGCAGCTTAGCAGGAGTAGATACGCAGTATTTT.

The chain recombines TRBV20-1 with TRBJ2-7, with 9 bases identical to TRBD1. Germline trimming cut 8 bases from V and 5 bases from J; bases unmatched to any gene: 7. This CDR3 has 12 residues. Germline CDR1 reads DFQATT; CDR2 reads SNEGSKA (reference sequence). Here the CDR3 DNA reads TGCAGTCCATCAGGACAGGGGAACGAGCAGTACTTC. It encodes CSPSGQGNEQYF.

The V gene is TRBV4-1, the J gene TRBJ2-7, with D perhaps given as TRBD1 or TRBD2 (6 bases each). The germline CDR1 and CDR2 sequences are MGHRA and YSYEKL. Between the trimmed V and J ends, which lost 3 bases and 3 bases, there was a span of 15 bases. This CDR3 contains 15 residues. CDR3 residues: CASSHKGGFLYEQYF. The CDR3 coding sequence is TGCGCCAGCAGCCACAAGGGGGGATTTCTCTACGAGCAGTACTTC.

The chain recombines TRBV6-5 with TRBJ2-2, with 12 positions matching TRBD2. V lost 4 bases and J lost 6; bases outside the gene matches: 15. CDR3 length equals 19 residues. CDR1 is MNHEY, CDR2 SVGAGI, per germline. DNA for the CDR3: TGTGCCAGCAGTTTACAGGGGCTAGCGGGAGGGCGTTTGGCCGGGGAGCTGTTTTTT. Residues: CASSLQGLAGGRLAGELFF.

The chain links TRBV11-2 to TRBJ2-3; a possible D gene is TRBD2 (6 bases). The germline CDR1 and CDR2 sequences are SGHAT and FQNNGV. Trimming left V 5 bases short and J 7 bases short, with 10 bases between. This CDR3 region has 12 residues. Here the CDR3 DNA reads TGTGCCAGCAGCCTGCGGGAATATACGCAGTATTTT. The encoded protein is CASSLREYTQYF.

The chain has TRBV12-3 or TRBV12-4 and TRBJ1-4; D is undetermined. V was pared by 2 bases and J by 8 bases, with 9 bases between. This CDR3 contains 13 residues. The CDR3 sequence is CASSLPSGEKLFF. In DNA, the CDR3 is TGTGCCAGCAGTTTACCCTCAGGAGAAAAACTGTTTTTT.

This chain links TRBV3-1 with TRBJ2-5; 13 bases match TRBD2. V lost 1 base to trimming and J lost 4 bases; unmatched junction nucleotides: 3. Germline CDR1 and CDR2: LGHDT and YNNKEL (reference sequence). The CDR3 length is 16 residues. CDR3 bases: TGTGCCAGCAGCCAAGGGACTAGCGGGAGTATAGAGACCCAGTACTTC. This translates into CASSQGTSGSIETQYF.

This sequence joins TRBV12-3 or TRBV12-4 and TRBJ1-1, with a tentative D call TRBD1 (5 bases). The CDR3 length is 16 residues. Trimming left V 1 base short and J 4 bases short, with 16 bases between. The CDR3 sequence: CASSLGALGGSTEAFF. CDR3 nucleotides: TGTGCCAGCAGTTTAGGGGCTTTGGGGGGAAGCACTGAAGCTTTCTTT.

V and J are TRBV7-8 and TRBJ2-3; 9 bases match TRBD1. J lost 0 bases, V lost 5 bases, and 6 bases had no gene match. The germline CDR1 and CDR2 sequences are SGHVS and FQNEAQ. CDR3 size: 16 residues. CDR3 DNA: TGTGCCAGCAGCATATTACAGGGGGCAAGCACAGATACGCAGTATTTT. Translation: CASSILQGASTDTQYF.

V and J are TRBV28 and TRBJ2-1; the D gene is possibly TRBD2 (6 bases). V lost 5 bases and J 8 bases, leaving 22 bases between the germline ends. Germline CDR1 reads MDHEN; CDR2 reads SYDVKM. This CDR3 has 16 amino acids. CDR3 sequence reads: CASSRPGTLRWDEQFF. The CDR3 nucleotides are TGTGCCAGCAGTCGGCCCGGGACTCTTCGCTGGGATGAGCAGTTCTTC.

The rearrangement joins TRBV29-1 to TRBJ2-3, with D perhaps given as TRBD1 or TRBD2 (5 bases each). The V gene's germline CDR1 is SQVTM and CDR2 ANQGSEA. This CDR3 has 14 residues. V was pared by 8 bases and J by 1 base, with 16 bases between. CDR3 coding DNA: TGCAGCTCCCCTGGGCAGGGAGGCACAGATACGCAGTATTTT. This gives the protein CSSPGQGGTDTQYF.

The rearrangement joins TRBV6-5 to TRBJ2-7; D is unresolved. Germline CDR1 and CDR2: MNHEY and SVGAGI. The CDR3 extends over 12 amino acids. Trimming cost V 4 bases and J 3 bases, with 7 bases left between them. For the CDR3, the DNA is TGTGCCAGCAGTTCGGAGAGCTACGAGCAGTACTTC. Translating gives CASSSESYEQYF.

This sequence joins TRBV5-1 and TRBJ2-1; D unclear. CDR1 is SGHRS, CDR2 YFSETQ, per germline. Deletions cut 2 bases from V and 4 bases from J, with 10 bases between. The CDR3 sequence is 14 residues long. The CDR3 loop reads CASSFGRNYNEQFF. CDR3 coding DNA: TGCGCCAGCAGCTTCGGACGGAATTACAATGAGCAGTTCTTC. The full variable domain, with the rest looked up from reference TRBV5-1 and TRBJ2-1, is KAGVTQTPRYLIKTRGQQVTLSCSPISGHRSVSWYQQTPGQGLQFLFEYFSETQRNKGNFPGRFSGRQFSNSRSEMNVSTLELGDSALYLCASSFGRNYNEQFFGPGTRLTVL.

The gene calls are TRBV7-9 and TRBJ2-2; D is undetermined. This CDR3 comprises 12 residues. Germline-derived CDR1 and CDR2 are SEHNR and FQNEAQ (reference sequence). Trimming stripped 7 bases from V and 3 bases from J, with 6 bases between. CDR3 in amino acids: CASTWDTGELFF. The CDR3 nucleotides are TGTGCCAGCACCTGGGACACCGGGGAGCTGTTTTTT.

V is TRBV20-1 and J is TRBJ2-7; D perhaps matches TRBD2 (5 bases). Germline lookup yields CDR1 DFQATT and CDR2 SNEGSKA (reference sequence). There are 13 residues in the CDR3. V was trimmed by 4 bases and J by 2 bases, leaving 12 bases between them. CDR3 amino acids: CSAKEGSPYEQYF. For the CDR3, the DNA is TGCAGTGCTAAAGAAGGGAGCCCCTACGAGCAGTACTTC.

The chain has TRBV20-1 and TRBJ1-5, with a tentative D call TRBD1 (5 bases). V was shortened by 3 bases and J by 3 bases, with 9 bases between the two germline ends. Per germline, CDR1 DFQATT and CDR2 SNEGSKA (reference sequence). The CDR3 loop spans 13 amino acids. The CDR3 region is CSARRGDNQPQHF. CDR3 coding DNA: TGCAGTGCTAGGAGAGGGGACAATCAGCCCCAGCATTTT.

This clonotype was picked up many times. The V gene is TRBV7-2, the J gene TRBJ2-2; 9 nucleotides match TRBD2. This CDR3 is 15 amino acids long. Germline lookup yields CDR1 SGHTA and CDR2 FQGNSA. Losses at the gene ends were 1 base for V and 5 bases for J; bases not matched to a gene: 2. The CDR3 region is CASSLEAGGTGELFF. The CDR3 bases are TGTGCCAGCAGCTTAGAGGCGGGAGGGACCGGGGAGCTGTTTTTT.